The sequence of this T cell receptor beta chain was determined in a study of technical replicates of blood from a few donors. Profiling relied on immunoSEQ multiplex PCR, and the TCRdb table lists in-frame clones only, not all of them. The table includes 65,000 to 85,000 clones, 80% to 95% detected once. What was sequenced was T cells isolated from PBMCs. The sequence came from a human donor in good health.

This CDR3 reads CASSQVLGHIYGYTF. CDR3 in DNA: TGCGCCAGCAGCCAAGTTTTAGGACACATCTATGGCTACACCTTC. The chain links TRBV4-3 to TRBJ1-2; the D gene is possibly TRBD1 (5 bases). Trimming shortened V by 1 base and J by 4 bases, and 13 bases separated the two germline ends. CDR3 length equals 15 residues. Germline CDR1 is LGHNA and CDR2 is YSLEER.